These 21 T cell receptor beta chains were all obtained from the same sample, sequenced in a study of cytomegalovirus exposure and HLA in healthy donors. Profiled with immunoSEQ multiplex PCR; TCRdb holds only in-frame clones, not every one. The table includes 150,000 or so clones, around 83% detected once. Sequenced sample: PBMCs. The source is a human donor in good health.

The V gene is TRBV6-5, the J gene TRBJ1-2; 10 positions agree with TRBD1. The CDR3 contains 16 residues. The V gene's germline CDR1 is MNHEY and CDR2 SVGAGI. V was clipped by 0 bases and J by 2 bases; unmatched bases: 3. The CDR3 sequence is CASSYSRTGGNYGYTF. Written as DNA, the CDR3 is TGTGCCAGCAGTTACTCCCGGACAGGGGGGAACTATGGCTACACCTTC.

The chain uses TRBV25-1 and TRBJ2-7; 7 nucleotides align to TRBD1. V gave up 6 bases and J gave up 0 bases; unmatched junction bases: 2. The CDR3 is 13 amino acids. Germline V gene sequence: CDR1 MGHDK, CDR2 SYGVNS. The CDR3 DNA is TGTGCCAGCAGAGGACAGGTCTCCTACGAGCAGTACTTC. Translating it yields CASRGQVSYEQYF.

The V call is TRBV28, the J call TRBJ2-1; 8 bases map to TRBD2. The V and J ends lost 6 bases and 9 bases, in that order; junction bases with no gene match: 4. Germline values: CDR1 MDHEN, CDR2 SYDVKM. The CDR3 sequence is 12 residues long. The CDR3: CASRGLVGEQFF. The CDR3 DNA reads TGTGCCAGCAGGGGACTAGTAGGTGAGCAGTTCTTC. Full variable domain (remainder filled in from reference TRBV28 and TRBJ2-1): DVKVTQSSRYLVKRTGEKVFLECVQDMDHENMFWYRQDPGLGLRLIYFSYDVKMKEKGDIPEGYSVSREKKERFSLILESASTNQTSMYLCASRGLVGEQFFGPGTRLTVL.

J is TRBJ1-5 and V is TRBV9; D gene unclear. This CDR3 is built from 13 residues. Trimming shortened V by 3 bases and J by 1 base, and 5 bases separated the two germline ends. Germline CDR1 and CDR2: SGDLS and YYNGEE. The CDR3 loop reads CASSANSNQPQHF. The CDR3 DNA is TGTGCCAGCAGCGCTAACAGCAATCAGCCCCAGCATTTT.

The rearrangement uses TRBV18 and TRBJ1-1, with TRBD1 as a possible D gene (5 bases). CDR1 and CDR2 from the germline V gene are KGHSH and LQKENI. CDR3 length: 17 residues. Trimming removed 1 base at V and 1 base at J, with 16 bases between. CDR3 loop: CASSPHILDTENTEAFF. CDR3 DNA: TGTGCCAGCTCACCACATATTCTGGACACCGAGAACACTGAAGCTTTCTTT.

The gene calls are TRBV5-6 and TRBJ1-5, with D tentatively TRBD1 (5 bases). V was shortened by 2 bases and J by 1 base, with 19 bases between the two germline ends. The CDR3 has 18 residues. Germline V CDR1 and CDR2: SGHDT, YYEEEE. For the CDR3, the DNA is TGTGCCAGCAGCTTTACCGGGGTCGGGGGACGGAGCAATCAGCCCCAGCATTTT. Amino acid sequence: CASSFTGVGGRSNQPQHF.

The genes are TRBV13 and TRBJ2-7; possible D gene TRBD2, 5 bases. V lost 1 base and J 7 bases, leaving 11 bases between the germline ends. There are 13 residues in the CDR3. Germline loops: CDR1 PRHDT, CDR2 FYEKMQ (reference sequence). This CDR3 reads CASSLVARGEQYF. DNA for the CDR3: TGTGCCAGCAGCTTAGTGGCTAGAGGGGAGCAGTACTTC.

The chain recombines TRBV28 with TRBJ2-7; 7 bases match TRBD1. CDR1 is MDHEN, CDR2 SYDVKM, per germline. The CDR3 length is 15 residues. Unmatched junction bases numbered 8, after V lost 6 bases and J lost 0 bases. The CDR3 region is CASSPGTASSYEQYF. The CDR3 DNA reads TGTGCCAGCAGCCCCGGGACAGCGAGCTCCTACGAGCAGTACTTC.

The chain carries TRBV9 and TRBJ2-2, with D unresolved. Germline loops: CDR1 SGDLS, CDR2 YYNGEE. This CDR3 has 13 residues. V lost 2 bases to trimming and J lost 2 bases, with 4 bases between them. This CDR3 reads CASSVSNTGELFF. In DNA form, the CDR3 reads TGTGCCAGCAGCGTTAGCAACACCGGGGAGCTGTTTTTT.

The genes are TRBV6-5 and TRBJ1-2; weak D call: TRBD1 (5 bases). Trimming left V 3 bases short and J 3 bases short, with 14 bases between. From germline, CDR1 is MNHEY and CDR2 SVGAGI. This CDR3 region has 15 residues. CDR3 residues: CASSYFGGKDYGYTF. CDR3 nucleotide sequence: TGTGCCAGCAGTTATTTCGGGGGGAAGGACTATGGCTACACCTTC.

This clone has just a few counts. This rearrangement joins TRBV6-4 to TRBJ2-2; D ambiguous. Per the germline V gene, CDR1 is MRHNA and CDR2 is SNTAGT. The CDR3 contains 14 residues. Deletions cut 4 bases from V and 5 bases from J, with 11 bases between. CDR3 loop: CASSGAPGTGELFF. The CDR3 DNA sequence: TGTGCCAGCAGTGGGGCCCCTGGAACCGGGGAGCTGTTTTTT.

This chain's CDR3 is CASSLSQGYTDTQYF. The DNA of the CDR3 is TGCGCCAGCAGCTTGTCACAGGGATACACAGATACGCAGTATTTT. This chain connects TRBV5-1 to TRBJ2-3; D is possibly TRBD1 (6 bases). CDR1 and CDR2 from the germline V gene are SGHRS and YFSETQ. This CDR3 spans 15 amino acids. Deletions cut 1 base from V and 2 bases from J, with 11 bases between.

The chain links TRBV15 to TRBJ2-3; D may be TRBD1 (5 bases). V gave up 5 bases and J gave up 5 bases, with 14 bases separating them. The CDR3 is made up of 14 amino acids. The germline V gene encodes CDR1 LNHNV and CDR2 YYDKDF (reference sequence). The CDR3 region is CATSRSVRVDTQYF. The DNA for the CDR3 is TGTGCCACCAGCCGCTCAGTCAGGGTAGATACGCAGTATTTT.

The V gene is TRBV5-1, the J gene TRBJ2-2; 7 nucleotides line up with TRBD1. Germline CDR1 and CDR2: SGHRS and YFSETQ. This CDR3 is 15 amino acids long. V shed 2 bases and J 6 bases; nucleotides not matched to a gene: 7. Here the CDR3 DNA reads TGCGCCAGCAGCTTAGACAGGGTTCGGGCCGGGGAGCTGTTTTTT. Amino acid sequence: CASSLDRVRAGELFF. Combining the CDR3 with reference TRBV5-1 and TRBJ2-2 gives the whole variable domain KAGVTQTPRYLIKTRGQQVTLSCSPISGHRSVSWYQQTPGQGLQFLFEYFSETQRNKGNFPGRFSGRQFSNSRSEMNVSTLELGDSALYLCASSLDRVRAGELFFGEGSRLTVL.

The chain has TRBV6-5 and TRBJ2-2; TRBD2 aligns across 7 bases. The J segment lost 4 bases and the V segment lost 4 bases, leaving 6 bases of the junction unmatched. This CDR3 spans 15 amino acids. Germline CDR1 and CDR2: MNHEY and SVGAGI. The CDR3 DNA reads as TGTGCCAGCAGTTTTCAGCGGGGAAGCACCGGGGAGCTGTTTTTT. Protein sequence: CASSFQRGSTGELFF.

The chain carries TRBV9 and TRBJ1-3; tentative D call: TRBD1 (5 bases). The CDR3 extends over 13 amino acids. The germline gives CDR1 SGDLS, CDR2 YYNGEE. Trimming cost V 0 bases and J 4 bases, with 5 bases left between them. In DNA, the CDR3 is TGTGCCAGCAGCGTAGGACAGGGAAACACCATATATTTT. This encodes CASSVGQGNTIYF.

CDR3 DNA: TGCGCCAGCAGCTTTACGGCTAGCGGGAGCAATGAGCAGTTCTTC. It specifies CASSFTASGSNEQFF. The chain joins TRBV5-1 to TRBJ2-1, with TRBD2 matching over 10 bases. The CDR3 has 15 amino acids. Trimming took 2 bases from V and 6 from J; bases not matched to a gene: 5. Germline lookup yields CDR1 SGHRS and CDR2 YFSETQ.

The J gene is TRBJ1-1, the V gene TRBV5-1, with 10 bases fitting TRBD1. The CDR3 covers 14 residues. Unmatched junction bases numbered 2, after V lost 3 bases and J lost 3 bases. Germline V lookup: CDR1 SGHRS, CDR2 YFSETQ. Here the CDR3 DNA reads TGCGCCAGCAGCTGGGGGACAGGGGACACTGAAGCTTTCTTT. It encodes CASSWGTGDTEAFF.

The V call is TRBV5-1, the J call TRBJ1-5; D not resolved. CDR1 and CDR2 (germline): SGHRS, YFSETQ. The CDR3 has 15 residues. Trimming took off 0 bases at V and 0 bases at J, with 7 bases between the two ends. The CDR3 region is CASSLAGNSNQPQHF. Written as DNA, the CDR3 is TGCGCCAGCAGCTTGGCCGGGAATAGCAATCAGCCCCAGCATTTT.

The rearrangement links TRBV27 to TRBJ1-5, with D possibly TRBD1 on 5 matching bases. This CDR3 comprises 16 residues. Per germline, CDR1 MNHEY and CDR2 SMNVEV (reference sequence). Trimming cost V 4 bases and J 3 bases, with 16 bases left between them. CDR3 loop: CASSSRVPWANQPQHF. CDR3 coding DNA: TGTGCCAGCAGTTCCAGGGTTCCCTGGGCCAATCAGCCCCAGCATTTT.

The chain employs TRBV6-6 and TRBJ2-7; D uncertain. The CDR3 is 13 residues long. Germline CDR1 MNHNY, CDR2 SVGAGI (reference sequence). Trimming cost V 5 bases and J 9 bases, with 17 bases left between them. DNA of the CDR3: TGTGCCAGCAGTCCCGGGTTAGCCGGTGGGCAGTACTTC. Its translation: CASSPGLAGGQYF.